This T cell receptor beta chain is from a study of human T cells and chemical hapten exposure. Study-level findings and limits: Following DPC sensitization, TCRs present above 1 in 1000 frequency showed no change. Patch test scores rose with PT1 expanded TCR counts, a positive correlation.

Attachment of unique molecular identifiers to individual cDNA molecules was performed in the library. TCRdb re-analysed the RACE reads in MiXCR, keeping a single row per CDR3 protein. The sample consists of about 160,000 distinct CDR3 sequences, around a quarter of them appearing once. The table lists this clonotype with a few counts. What it binds is not known. In germline, CDR1 is SGDLS, CDR2 YYNGEE. V was trimmed by 3 bases and J by 0 bases, leaving 19 bases between them. The CDR3 contains 18 residues. Stated time point: patch test 3, about 24 weeks after DPC sensitization. Treatment defined: therapeutic diphenylcyclopropenone sensitization with weekly scalp DPC.

This sequence originates from a woman younger than 30 with alopecia areata. Some clones in this sample may be carry-over from other donors' samples. This specimen was whole blood, taken in connection with sensitization to the hapten diphenylcyclopropenone (DPC). The gene calls are TRBV9 and TRBJ1-3; tentatively, D is TRBD1 (5 bases). DNA for the CDR3: TGTGCCAGCAGCGACCCCACAAACAGGCCTTTCTCTGGAAACACCATATATTTT. It encodes CASSDPTNRPFSGNTIYF.